Shown below are 12 T cell receptor beta chains from a single sample sequenced in a study of T cell repertoires in cytomegalovirus infection. These receptors have no known antigen. TCRdb passed the reads through MiXCR, listing each CDR3 protein once. There are approximately 49,000 distinct CDR3 sequences in the sample; around 18% occur only once, and more than 20% lies in the top ten. The starting material was CD8+ T cells from cultured PBMCs, obtained from culture after CMV antigen stimulation. These receptor sequences come from a human donor in good health (CMV status not recorded). Some clones in this sample may be carry-over from other donors' samples.

This clonotype was counted a few times. This chain uses TRBV6-2 or TRBV6-3 with TRBJ2-3; D may be TRBD2 (6 bases). V gave up 6 bases and J gave up 10 bases, with 14 bases separating them. Germline V gene sequence: CDR1 MNHEY, CDR2 SVGEGT. The CDR3 runs 12 residues. The CDR3 spells CASRHLAKPQYF. CDR3 sequence (DNA): TGTGCCAGCAGGCATCTAGCGAAGCCGCAGTATTTT.

This clonotype came up a few times. J is TRBJ2-2 and V is TRBV4-3; the D call may be TRBD1 or TRBD2 (6 bases each). The CDR3 consists of 14 residues. V lost 2 bases, J lost 6 bases, and 10 bases lay in between. CDR1 and CDR2 (germline): LGHNA, YSLEER. The CDR3 DNA is TGCGCCAGCAGCCAACGAGGGGGGTCCGGGGAGCTGTTTTTT. It encodes CASSQRGGSGELFF.

This clonotype was detected only a few times. The V call is TRBV27, the J call TRBJ1-1, with no clear D. V was pared by 3 bases and J by 3 bases, with 14 bases between. CDR1 and CDR2 from the germline V gene are MNHEY and SMNVEV (reference sequence). The CDR3 runs 15 residues. CDR3 DNA sequence: TGTGCCAGCAGTTTGGTCAAGGCGATCGACACTGAAGCTTTCTTT. It specifies CASSLVKAIDTEAFF.

V is TRBV6-6 and J is TRBJ1-5, with D hard to call. This CDR3 spans 14 amino acids. V shed 7 bases and J shed 6 bases, with 16 bases lying between them. Germline V gene sequence: CDR1 MNHNY, CDR2 SVGAGI (reference sequence). The CDR3 region is CASTTGASVQPQHF. CDR3 sequence (DNA): TGTGCCAGCACGACGGGAGCTTCGGTTCAGCCCCAGCATTTT.

This sequence joins TRBV6-4 and TRBJ2-3, with 7 positions matching TRBD2. Germline V gene sequence: CDR1 MRHNA, CDR2 SNTAGT. Trimming removed 5 bases from V and 3 bases from J; junction bases left unmatched: 5. This CDR3 is built from 14 residues. The CDR3 spells CASSTGTTTDTQYF. In nucleotides, the CDR3 is TGTGCCAGCAGTACCGGGACTACAACAGATACGCAGTATTTT.

CDR3 nucleotides: TGTGCCAGCAGCCGCACCGACAGGGGGAGAAACGGGGAGCTGTTTTTT. It is translated as CASSRTDRGRNGELFF. This chain links TRBV7-2 with TRBJ2-2; the match to TRBD1 covers 9 bases. Unmatched junction bases numbered 11, after V lost 5 bases and J lost 7 bases. The CDR3 extends over 16 amino acids. Germline CDR1 reads SGHTA; CDR2 reads FQGNSA.

The chain carries TRBV7-2 and TRBJ2-7; TRBD2 matches 11 bases. This CDR3 contains 14 residues. The germline V gene encodes CDR1 SGHTA and CDR2 FQGNSA. Germline trimming cut 3 bases from V and 2 bases from J; bases unmatched to any gene: 0. The CDR3 region is CASSFSGGAYEQYF. The CDR3 DNA is TGTGCCAGCAGCTTTAGCGGGGGGGCCTACGAGCAGTACTTC.

This clonotype came up a few times. The V call is TRBV12-3 or TRBV12-4, the J call TRBJ2-7; 7 nucleotides agree with TRBD1. J gave up 2 bases and V 3 bases, and 7 bases lay outside the gene matches. The CDR3 is made up of 15 amino acids. CDR3 in DNA: TGTGCCAGCAGTTTCTTCCGGGACAGCACCTACGAGCAGTACTTC. This encodes CASSFFRDSTYEQYF.

This clonotype was observed a handful of times. The rearrangement joins TRBV7-2 to TRBJ2-5; tentative D call: TRBD2 (6 bases). CDR1 SGHTA and CDR2 FQGNSA come from the germline V gene. This CDR3 is 16 amino acids long. V dropped 4 bases and J dropped 3 bases, with 18 bases sitting between them. CDR3 nucleotides: TGTGCCAGCAGCTCAGCTACCCCGGGAGAAGAAGAGACCCAGTACTTC. Amino acid sequence: CASSSATPGEEETQYF.

As to this clonotype: This CDR3 fails to terminate in the conserved phenylalanine or tryptophan, so it likely reflects a read error. Because the CDR3's place on the DNA is in doubt, the DNA is left out and the CDR3 is given as listed by TCRdb. The rearrangement uses TRBV7-6 and TRBJ2-7; the D call in the table, TRBD2, was not verified against the DNA. Including both end residues, the CDR3 is 11 amino acids long. Germline CDR1 SGHVS, CDR2 FNYEAQ. CDR3 amino acids: CASSLAPGDEL.

This clonotype occurred a few times. The chain carries TRBV7-8 and TRBJ2-1; perhaps TRBD2 as D (7 bases). The CDR3 contains 14 residues. Trimming removed 7 bases at V and 6 bases at J, with 16 bases between. Germline-derived CDR1 and CDR2 are SGHVS and FQNEAQ. The CDR3 DNA sequence: TGTGCCAGCAACACGGGGGGCCTCCGCAATGAGCAGTTCTTC. This codes for CASNTGGLRNEQFF.

This clonotype was counted a few times. This chain links TRBV12-3 or TRBV12-4 with TRBJ2-5, with 12 nucleotides matching TRBD2. The CDR3 spans 15 residues. With V trimmed by 6 bases and J by 4 bases, 6 bases remained unmatched. Here the CDR3 reads CASRPSGGDRETQYF. CDR3 DNA: TGTGCCAGCAGGCCTAGCGGGGGGGACCGAGAGACCCAGTACTTC.